This T cell receptor beta chain is from a study of blood T cell repertoires in COVID-19. Looking at the study overall: Specimens from acute and convalescent COVID-19 originated in the United States, Italy and Spain. Sample material is recorded as cDNA or gDNA derived from T cells, B-cell-depleted T cells, or PBMCs.

Authors' methods: It was from reference gene primer amplification that nucleated cell counts were estimated. Profiling relied on immunoSEQ multiplex PCR, and the TCRdb table lists in-frame clones only, not all of them. V, J and clone size are those of that table, while D and trimming were read from the DNA. The table includes about 210,000 clones, 80% to 90% detected once. The V and J ends lost 0 bases and 4 bases respectively, with 18 bases between them. The germline CDR1 and CDR2 sequences are MNHEY and SMNVEV (reference sequence). The CDR3 runs to 17 residues. The origin of this receptor is a man aged 35 to 55 with acute or convalescent COVID-19. The source material was peripheral blood. The chain is built from TRBV27 and TRBJ1-2; no definite D call. The CDR3 coding sequence is TGTGCCAGCAGTTTATCAAAGCGGGTTGGGCAGACCTATGGCTACACCTTC. Amino acids: CASSLSKRVGQTYGYTF.